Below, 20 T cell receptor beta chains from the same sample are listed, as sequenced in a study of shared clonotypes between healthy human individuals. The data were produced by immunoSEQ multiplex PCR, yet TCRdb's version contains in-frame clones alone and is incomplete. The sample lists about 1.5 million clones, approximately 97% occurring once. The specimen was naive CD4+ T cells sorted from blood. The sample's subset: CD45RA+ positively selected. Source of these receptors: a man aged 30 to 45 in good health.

The CDR3 loop is CASSLETASSYEQYF. DNA of the CDR3: TGCGCCAGCAGCTTGGAGACAGCCAGCTCCTACGAGCAGTACTTC. V and J are TRBV5-1 and TRBJ2-7; TRBD1 is a possible D gene (5 bases). The CDR3 extends over 15 amino acids. Germline V CDR1 and CDR2: SGHRS, YFSETQ. V lost 0 bases to trimming and J lost 0 bases, with 10 bases between them.

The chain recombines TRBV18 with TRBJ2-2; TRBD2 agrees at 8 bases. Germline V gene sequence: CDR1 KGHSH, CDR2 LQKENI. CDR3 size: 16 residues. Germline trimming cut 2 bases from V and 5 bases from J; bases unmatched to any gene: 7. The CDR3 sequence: CASSPGGGPRTGELFF. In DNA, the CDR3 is TGTGCCAGCTCACCAGGCGGGGGGCCGAGGACCGGGGAGCTGTTTTTT.

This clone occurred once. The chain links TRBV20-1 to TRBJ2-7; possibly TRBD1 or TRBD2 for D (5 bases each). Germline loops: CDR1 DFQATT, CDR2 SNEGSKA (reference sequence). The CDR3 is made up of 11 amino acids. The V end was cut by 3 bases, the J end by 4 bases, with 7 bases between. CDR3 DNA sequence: TGCAGTGCTAGGTGGGGGTACGAGCAGTACTTC. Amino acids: CSARWGYEQYF.

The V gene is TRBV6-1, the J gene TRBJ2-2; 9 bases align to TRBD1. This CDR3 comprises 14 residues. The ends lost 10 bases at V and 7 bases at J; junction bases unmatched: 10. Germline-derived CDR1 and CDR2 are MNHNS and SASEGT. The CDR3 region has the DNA TGTGCCACCATTAGGGACAGGGTTTACGGGGAGCTGTTTTTT. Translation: CATIRDRVYGELFF.

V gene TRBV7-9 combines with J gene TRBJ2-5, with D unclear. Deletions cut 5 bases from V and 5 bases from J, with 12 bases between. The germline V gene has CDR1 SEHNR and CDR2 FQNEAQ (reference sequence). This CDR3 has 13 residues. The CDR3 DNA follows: TGTGCCAGCAGCCCTCCTGGGCGGGAGACCCAGTACTTC. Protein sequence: CASSPPGRETQYF. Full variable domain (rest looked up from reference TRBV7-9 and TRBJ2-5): DTGVSQNPRHKITKRGQNVTFRCDPISEHNRLYWYRQTLGQGPEFLTYFQNEAQLEKSRLLSDRFSAERPKGSFSTLEIQRTEQGDSAMYLCASSPPGRETQYFGPGTRLLVL.

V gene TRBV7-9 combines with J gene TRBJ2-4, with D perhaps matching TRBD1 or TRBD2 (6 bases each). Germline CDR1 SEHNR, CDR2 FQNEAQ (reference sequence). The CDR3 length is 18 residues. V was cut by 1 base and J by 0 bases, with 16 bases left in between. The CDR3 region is CASSLDGGRPLAKNIQYF. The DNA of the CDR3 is TGTGCCAGCAGCTTAGATGGGGGGCGTCCCCTAGCCAAAAACATTCAGTACTTC.

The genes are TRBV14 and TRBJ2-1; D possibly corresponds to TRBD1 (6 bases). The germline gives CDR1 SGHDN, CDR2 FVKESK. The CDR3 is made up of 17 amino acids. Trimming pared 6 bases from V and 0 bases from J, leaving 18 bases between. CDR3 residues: CASSLRLTGSSYNEQFF. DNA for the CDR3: TGTGCCAGCAGTCTCCGATTGACAGGAAGCTCCTACAATGAGCAGTTCTTC.

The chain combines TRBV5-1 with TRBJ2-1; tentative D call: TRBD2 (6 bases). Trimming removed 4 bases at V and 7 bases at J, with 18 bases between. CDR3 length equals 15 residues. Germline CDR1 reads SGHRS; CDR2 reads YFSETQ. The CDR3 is CASSADSLGGNEQFF. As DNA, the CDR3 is TGCGCCAGCAGCGCGGACTCACTGGGGGGAAATGAGCAGTTCTTC.

CDR3 residues: CASSQGRPDEQYF. For the CDR3, the DNA is TGTGCCAGCAGCCAGGGACGACCCGACGAGCAGTACTTC. The J gene is TRBJ2-7, the V gene TRBV7-9; either TRBD1 or TRBD2 may supply D (5 bases each). This CDR3 comprises 13 residues. Germline values: CDR1 SEHNR, CDR2 FQNEAQ (reference sequence). Trimming took off 5 bases at V and 5 bases at J, with 13 bases between the two ends.

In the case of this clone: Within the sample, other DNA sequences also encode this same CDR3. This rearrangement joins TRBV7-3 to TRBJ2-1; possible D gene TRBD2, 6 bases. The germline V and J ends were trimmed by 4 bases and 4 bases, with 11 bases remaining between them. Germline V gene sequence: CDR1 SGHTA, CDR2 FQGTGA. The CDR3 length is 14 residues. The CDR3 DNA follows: TGTGCCAGCAGCTCTGGGACTGGATACAATGAGCAGTTCTTC. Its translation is CASSSGTGYNEQFF.

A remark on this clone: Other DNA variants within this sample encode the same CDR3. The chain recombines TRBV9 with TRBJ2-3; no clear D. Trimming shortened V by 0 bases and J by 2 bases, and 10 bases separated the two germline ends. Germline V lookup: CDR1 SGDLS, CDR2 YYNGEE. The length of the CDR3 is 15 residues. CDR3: CASSVGGGTTDTQYF. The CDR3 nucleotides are TGTGCCAGCAGCGTAGGAGGCGGTACCACAGATACGCAGTATTTT.

CDR3 region: CASSYIRGSGNEKLFF. The CDR3 DNA reads as TGTGCCAGCAGTTATATCAGGGGATCGGGAAATGAAAAACTGTTTTTT. The chain combines TRBV27 with TRBJ1-4; D possibly corresponds to TRBD1 (6 bases). The V end was cut by 4 bases, the J end by 5 bases, with 17 bases between. The CDR3 runs to 16 residues. Germline V lookup: CDR1 MNHEY, CDR2 SMNVEV (reference sequence).

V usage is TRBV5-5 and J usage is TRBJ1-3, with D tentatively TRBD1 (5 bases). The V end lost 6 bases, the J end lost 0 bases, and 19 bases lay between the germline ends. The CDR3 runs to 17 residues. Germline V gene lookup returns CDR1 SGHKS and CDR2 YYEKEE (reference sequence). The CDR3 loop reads CASNTDILPSSGNTIYF. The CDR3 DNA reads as TGTGCCAGCAACACGGACATCCTGCCGAGCTCTGGAAACACCATATATTTT.

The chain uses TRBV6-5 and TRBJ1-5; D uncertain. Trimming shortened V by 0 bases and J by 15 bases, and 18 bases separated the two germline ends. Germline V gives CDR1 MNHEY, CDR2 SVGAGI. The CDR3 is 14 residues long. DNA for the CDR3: TGTGCCAGCAGTTACTCCGCAGTTATGGGATTACGGCATTTT. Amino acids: CASSYSAVMGLRHF.

CDR3 amino acids: CASSGQGKGSYEQYF. CDR3 DNA sequence: TGTGCCAGCAGCGGACAGGGTAAGGGGTCCTACGAGCAGTACTTC. The chain couples TRBV9 to TRBJ2-7; 7 bases are a match to TRBD1. CDR1 and CDR2 from the germline V gene are SGDLS and YYNGEE. Trimming took 3 bases from V and 1 from J; bases not matched to a gene: 7. The CDR3 consists of 15 residues.

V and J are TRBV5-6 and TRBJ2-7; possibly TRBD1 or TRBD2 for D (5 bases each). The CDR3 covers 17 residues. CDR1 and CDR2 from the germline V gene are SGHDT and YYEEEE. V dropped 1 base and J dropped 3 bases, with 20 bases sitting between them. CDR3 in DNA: TGTGCCAGCAGCTTGAGGGTATCCGGGACGTTCCGCTACGAGCAGTACTTC. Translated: CASSLRVSGTFRYEQYF.

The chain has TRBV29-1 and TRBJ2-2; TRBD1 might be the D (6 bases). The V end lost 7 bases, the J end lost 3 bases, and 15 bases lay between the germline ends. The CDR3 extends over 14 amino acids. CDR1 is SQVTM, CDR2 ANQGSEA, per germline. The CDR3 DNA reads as TGCAGCGCCCGAACAGGGTTGGACACCGGGGAGCTGTTTTTT. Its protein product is CSARTGLDTGELFF.

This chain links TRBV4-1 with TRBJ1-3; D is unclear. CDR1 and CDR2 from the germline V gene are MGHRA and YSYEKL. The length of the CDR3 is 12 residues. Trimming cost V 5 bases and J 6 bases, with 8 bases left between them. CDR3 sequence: CASSDYVNTIYF. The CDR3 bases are TGCGCCAGCAGCGACTATGTAAACACCATATATTTT.

The CDR3 protein is CAWSVQLGRSNQPQHF. CDR3 nucleotides: TGTGCCTGGAGTGTACAATTGGGCAGAAGCAATCAGCCCCAGCATTTT. This chain joins TRBV30 and TRBJ1-5, with D hard to call. Germline lookup yields CDR1 GTSNPN and CDR2 SVGIG (reference sequence). The CDR3 is made up of 16 amino acids. Between the trimmed V and J ends, which lost 0 bases and 1 base, there was a span of 13 bases.

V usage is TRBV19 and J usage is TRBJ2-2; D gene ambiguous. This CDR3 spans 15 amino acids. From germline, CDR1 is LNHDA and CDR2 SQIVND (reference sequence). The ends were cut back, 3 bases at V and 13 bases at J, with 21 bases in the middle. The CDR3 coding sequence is TGTGCCAGTAGTATTAACCCCAAAGGCCAGCTCGGGCTGTTTTTT. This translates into CASSINPKGQLGLFF.